The 8 T cell receptor beta chains below were found in one sample sequenced in a study of T cell clonality in common variable immunodeficiency. Clones were sequenced by immunoSEQ multiplex PCR, and TCRdb holds only the in-frame ones, with some missing. The sample has about 60,000 clones, none seen only once. Material for sequencing was peripheral blood mononuclear cells. The receptors come from a person between 18 and 75 years old in good health.

This clone occurred a few times. A clone one base away is much larger, so this may be a read error. CDR3 sequence: CASSFTSGVADTQYF. The sequenced part of the CDR3 DNA is TGTGCCAGCAGCTTTACTAGCGGGGTCGCAGATACG. The chain uses TRBV11-3 and TRBJ2-3; 10 bases line up with TRBD2. Read data end 3 residues before the CDR3 end; the end is taken from the germline J gene. Trimming cost V 3 bases and J 4 bases; bases outside gene matches: 4. In germline, CDR1 is SGHNT, CDR2 YENEEA. CDR3 length equals 15 residues. Drawing the rest from reference TRBV11-3 and TRBJ2-3, the complete variable domain is EAGVVQSPRYKIIEKKQPVAFWCNPISGHNTLYWYLQNLGQGPELLIRYENEEAVDDSQLPKDRFSAERLKGVDSTLKIQPAELGDSAVYLCASSFTSGVADTQYFGPGTRLTVL.

This clone was seen at least ten times. The read ends 3 residues before the CDR3 terminus; that terminus is restored from the germline J gene. The rearrangement links TRBV4-1 to TRBJ1-1; the match to TRBD1 covers 10 bases. Losses at the gene ends were 1 base for V and 5 bases for J; bases not matched to a gene: 4. Germline assignment: CDR1 MGHRA and CDR2 YSYEKL. The CDR3 has 15 amino acids. The CDR3 bases that were read are TGCGCCAGCAGCCAAGCGGGACAGGGGAGAACTGAA. This translates into CASSQAGQGRTE. The full CDR3 is CASSQAGQGRTEAFF.

This clone was counted ten times or more. At one end the junction does not follow the germline gene, possibly because of a read error. The read finishes 3 residues shy of the CDR3 end, and the germline J gene is used to complete it. The rearrangement uses TRBV4-2 and TRBJ2-7, with 7 bases fitting TRBD1. The CDR3 length is 14 residues. From germline, CDR1 is LGHNA and CDR2 YNFKEQ. CDR3 sequence reads: CASSQVAGGYEQYF. The CDR3 bases that were read are TGCGCCAGCAGCCAAGTCGCAGGGGGCTACGAG.

There are many counts of this clone. CDR3 bases read: TGTGCTAGTGGCCGATTAACTGGACAGGGGGAGGCCGGGGAG. Translating gives CASGRLTGQGEAGE. The CDR3 reads in full as CASGRLTGQGEAGELFF. The chain links TRBV12-5 to TRBJ2-2; 10 nucleotides align to TRBD1. The read is 3 residues too short to cover the CDR3 end, so that end is filled in from the germline J gene. The CDR3 is made up of 17 amino acids. V shed 6 bases, J shed 6 bases, and the junction held 13 bases outside the gene matches. The germline gives CDR1 LGHNT, CDR2 FRNRAP.

Ten or more counts support this clone. The read terminates 3 residues before the CDR3 end, so the remaining end is supplied by the germline J gene. This rearrangement joins TRBV20-1 to TRBJ2-7; 13 bases agree with TRBD2. The CDR3 loop spans 15 amino acids. CDR1 is DFQATT and CDR2 is SNEGSKA in the germline V gene (reference sequence). V shed 6 bases and J 6 bases; nucleotides not matched to a gene: 11. The CDR3 bases that were read are TGCAGTGCGGGACTAGCGGGAATCAGGCGGTTCGAG. Amino acids: CSAGLAGIRRFE. The complete CDR3 sequence is CSAGLAGIRRFEQYF.

This clone showed up many times. The CDR3 end falls 3 residues outside the read, so it is completed with the germline J gene. The chain has TRBV18 and TRBJ2-2; D perhaps matches TRBD1 (6 bases). Trimming removed 2 bases at V and 0 bases at J, with 7 bases between. Germline CDR1 KGHSH, CDR2 LQKENI. This CDR3 region has 15 residues. The DNA read from the CDR3 is TGTGCCAGCTCACCAAGGGGGACGAACACCGGGGAG. Translated: CASSPRGTNTGE. The CDR3 reads in full as CASSPRGTNTGELFF.

This clone was found many times. CDR3: CASRGGERVLSEQYF. CDR3 DNA, as far as it was read: TGTGCCTCCCGGGGGGGGGAGAGAGTCCTGAGCGAG. The chain joins TRBV24-1 to TRBJ2-7; TRBD2 matches at 8 bases. Read sequence stops 3 residues before the CDR3 end, and the germline J gene provides the missing end. V gave up 12 bases and J gave up 6 bases; unmatched junction bases: 18. Germline loops: CDR1 KGHDR, CDR2 SFDVKD. There are 15 residues in the CDR3.

This clone was picked up many times. Read data end 3 residues before the CDR3 end; the end is taken from the germline J gene. This chain joins TRBV18 and TRBJ1-1, with 8 bases identical to TRBD1. V trimming: 4 bases; J trimming: 3 bases; junction bases outside the gene matches: 10. Germline V gene sequence: CDR1 KGHSH, CDR2 LQKENI. The CDR3 runs to 16 residues. The CDR3 DNA, read in part, is TGTGCCAGCTCACAGCAGGGGGCCGTAATGGACACTGAA. Translated, it gives CASSQQGAVMDTE. In full, the CDR3 reads CASSQQGAVMDTEAFF.